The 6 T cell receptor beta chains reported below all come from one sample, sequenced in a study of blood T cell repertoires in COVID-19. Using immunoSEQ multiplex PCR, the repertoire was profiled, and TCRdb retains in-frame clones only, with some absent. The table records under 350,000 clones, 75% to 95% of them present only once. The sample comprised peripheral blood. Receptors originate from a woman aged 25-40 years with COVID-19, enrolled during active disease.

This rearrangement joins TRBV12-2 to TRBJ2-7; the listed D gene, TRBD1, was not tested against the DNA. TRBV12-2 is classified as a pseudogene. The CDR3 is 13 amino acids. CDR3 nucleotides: TGTGCAAGTCGCTTGGACAGGGGGGACGAGCAGTACTTC. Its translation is CASRLDRGDEQYF.

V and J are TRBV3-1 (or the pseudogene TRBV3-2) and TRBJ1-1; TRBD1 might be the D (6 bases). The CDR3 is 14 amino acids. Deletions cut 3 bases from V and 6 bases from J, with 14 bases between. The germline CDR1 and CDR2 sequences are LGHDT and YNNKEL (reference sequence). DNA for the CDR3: TGTGCCAGCAGCCACCGGCAGGGGTACTCTGAAGCTTTCTTT. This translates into CASSHRQGYSEAFF.

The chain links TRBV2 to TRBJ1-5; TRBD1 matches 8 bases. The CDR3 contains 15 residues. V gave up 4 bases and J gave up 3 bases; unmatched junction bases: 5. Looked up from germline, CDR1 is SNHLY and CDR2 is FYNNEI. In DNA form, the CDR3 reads TGTGCCAGCAGTGGACAGGGGAGTAACAATCAGCCCCAGCATTTT. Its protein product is CASSGQGSNNQPQHF.

CDR3 in DNA: TGTGCCAGCAGTTTATGGGGACAGGGTGACTATGGCTACACCTTC. This encodes CASSLWGQGDYGYTF. This sequence joins TRBV28 and TRBJ1-2; 9 bases are a match to TRBD1. V was clipped by 0 bases and J by 3 bases; unmatched bases: 2. The CDR3 totals 15 residues. CDR1 is MDHEN and CDR2 is SYDVKM in the germline V gene.

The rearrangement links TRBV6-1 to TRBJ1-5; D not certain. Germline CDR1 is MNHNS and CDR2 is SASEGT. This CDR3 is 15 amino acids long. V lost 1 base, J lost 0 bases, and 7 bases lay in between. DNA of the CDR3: TGTGCCAGCAGTGAAGACAGTTATAGCAATCAGCCCCAGCATTTT. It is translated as CASSEDSYSNQPQHF.

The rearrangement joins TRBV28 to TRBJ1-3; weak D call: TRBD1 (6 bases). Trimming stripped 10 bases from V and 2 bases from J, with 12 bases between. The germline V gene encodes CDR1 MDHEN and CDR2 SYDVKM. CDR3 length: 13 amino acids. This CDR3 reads CATYREPGNTIYF. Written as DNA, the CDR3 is TGTGCCACTTACAGGGAGCCTGGAAACACCATATATTTT.